Sequencing of this TCR beta chain was carried out in a study of cytomegalovirus exposure and HLA in healthy donors. This PCR relied on a set of 60 Vbeta primers and 13 Jbeta primers. Measured with immunoSEQ multiplex PCR; TCRdb has only the in-frame clones, and not every one. Among fewer than 200,000 clones listed, more than 65% were seen once. Of note for this clone: Its antigen remains unidentified.

V shed 1 base, J shed 4 bases, and the junction held 20 bases outside the gene matches. The CDR3 runs 20 residues. Looked up from germline, CDR1 is LGHNA and CDR2 is YNFKEQ. Study-wide points: Segments of the TCR beta V type were, in most cases, productive about 90% or about 30% of the time in an earlier analysis. Sequencing likely caused a cluster of highly shared sequence variants.

The clonotype originates from a woman in her 40s in good health and CMV-seropositive. The chain is built from TRBV4-2 and TRBJ1-2; 8 bases are shared with TRBD1. Sequenced material: PBMCs. Here the CDR3 DNA reads TGTGCCAGCAGCCAAGCCGCCGGTTTGGAGAAAGGACAGGGAGGCTATGGCTACACCTTC. Translated: CASSQAAGLEKGQGGYGYTF.